These 11 T cell receptor beta chains came from one sample sequenced in a study of T and B cells in COVID-19 patients. Multiplex PCR with BIOMED2 TRB-A/B primer pools amplified TRB rearrangements. TCRdb analysed the multiplex PCR reads with MiXCR anew, one entry per CDR3 protein. The sample has about 16,000 distinct CDR3 sequences, over 25% seen once. Blood genomic DNA input for TRB amplification was about 240-550 ng. Input material: blood. All receptors come from a human donor who had recovered from COVID-19.

The chain employs TRBV7-2 and TRBJ2-1; 12 nucleotides align to TRBD2. The CDR3 has 15 residues. The V and J ends lost 7 bases and 2 bases, in that order; junction bases with no gene match: 3. CDR1 SGHTA and CDR2 FQGNSA come from the germline V gene. The CDR3 sequence: CASTWTSGTYNEQFF. The CDR3 DNA follows: TGTGCCAGCACCTGGACTAGCGGGACCTACAATGAGCAGTTCTTC.

This clonotype was found a few times. J is TRBJ2-3 and V is TRBV5-1; D is perhaps TRBD2 (5 bases). V dropped 4 bases and J dropped 5 bases, with 14 bases sitting between them. CDR3 length: 14 amino acids. The V gene's germline CDR1 is SGHRS and CDR2 YFSETQ. The CDR3 DNA sequence: TGCGCCAGCAGCCCTACTAGGGCGGAAGATACGCAGTATTTT. Its translation: CASSPTRAEDTQYF. Looking up the rest from reference TRBV5-1 and TRBJ2-3 gives the full variable domain: KAGVTQTPRYLIKTRGQQVTLSCSPISGHRSVSWYQQTPGQGLQFLFEYFSETQRNKGNFPGRFSGRQFSNSRSEMNVSTLELGDSALYLCASSPTRAEDTQYFGPGTRLTVL.

This chain uses TRBV5-6 with TRBJ2-1; 12 positions match TRBD2. CDR3 length: 16 residues. Looked up from germline, CDR1 is SGHDT and CDR2 is YYEEEE. The ends lost 4 bases at V and 6 bases at J; junction bases unmatched: 8. CDR3 DNA: TGTGCCAGCAGCCTTCTAGCGGGAGGGCCTGTCAATGAGCAGTTCTTC. Translation: CASSLLAGGPVNEQFF.

The rearrangement uses TRBV20-1 and TRBJ1-1; D is undetermined. CDR1 and CDR2 from the germline V gene are DFQATT and SNEGSKA (reference sequence). The CDR3 has 12 residues. The V gene lost 6 bases and the J gene lost 5 bases, with 13 bases spanning the gap. The CDR3 here is CSAEDLGTEAFF. CDR3 nucleotide sequence: TGCAGTGCCGAAGACTTGGGGACTGAAGCTTTCTTT.

This clonotype was seen at least ten times. The chain employs TRBV6-5 and TRBJ1-5; 8 bases align to TRBD1. The CDR3 covers 14 residues. J lost 2 bases, V lost 4 bases, and 1 base had no gene match. From germline, CDR1 is MNHEY and CDR2 SVGAGI. The CDR3 DNA is TGTGCCAGCAGTTCCAGGGGGCGCAATCAGCCCCAGCATTTT. It codes for CASSSRGRNQPQHF.

By share, this clonotype counts as medium-sized. The chain uses TRBV27 and TRBJ2-1; 9 bases match TRBD2. V was clipped by 0 bases and J by 1 base; unmatched bases: 4. The CDR3 spans 17 residues. Germline V gene data show CDR1 as MNHEY and CDR2 as SMNVEV (reference sequence). This CDR3 reads CASSLSQAGGSYNEQFF. Here the CDR3 DNA reads TGTGCCAGCAGTTTATCACAAGCGGGAGGATCCTACAATGAGCAGTTCTTC.

This clonotype showed up just a few times. The chain links TRBV11-2 to TRBJ2-3; D not certain. V was pared by 6 bases and J by 4 bases, with 11 bases between. Germline CDR1 is SGHAT and CDR2 is FQNNGV. The CDR3 spans 13 residues. CDR3 protein: CASRAVASDTQYF. For the CDR3, the DNA is TGTGCCAGCAGGGCGGTTGCTTCAGATACGCAGTATTTT. Variable domain in full (rest from reference TRBV11-2 and TRBJ2-3): EAGVAQSPRYKIIEKRQSVAFWCNPISGHATLYWYQQILGQGPKLLIQFQNNGVVDDSQLPKDRFSAERLKGVDSTLKIQPAKLEDSAVYLCASRAVASDTQYFGPGTRLTVL.

This chain links TRBV5-1 with TRBJ2-1, with 10 bases identical to TRBD2. This CDR3 spans 17 amino acids. CDR1 and CDR2 from the germline V gene are SGHRS and YFSETQ. V shed 2 bases and J 6 bases; nucleotides not matched to a gene: 11. The CDR3 region is CASSFLGASGSSNEQFF. In DNA form, the CDR3 reads TGCGCCAGCAGCTTCTTGGGTGCTAGCGGGAGTAGCAATGAGCAGTTCTTC.

The sample holds a few counts of this clonotype. V is TRBV20-1 and J is TRBJ2-1; 12 bases line up with TRBD1. The CDR3 length is 17 residues. Trimming removed 4 bases from V and 8 bases from J; junction bases left unmatched: 15. The germline CDR1 and CDR2 sequences are DFQATT and SNEGSKA (reference sequence). CDR3 nucleotide sequence: TGCAGTGCTACCCCAAGACCGGGACAGGGGGCAGTTGATGAGCAGTTCTTC. Protein: CSATPRPGQGAVDEQFF.

In its sample, this clonotype was seen a few times. The chain joins TRBV7-9 to TRBJ2-2, with 8 bases that match TRBD1. The CDR3 sequence is 14 residues long. Trimming took 6 bases from V and 3 from J; bases not matched to a gene: 3. CDR1 SEHNR and CDR2 FQNEAQ come from the germline V gene (reference sequence). For the CDR3, the DNA is TGTGCCAGCAGTCCACAGGGGGACACCGGGGAGCTGTTTTTT. Translation gives CASSPQGDTGELFF.

V and J are TRBV7-6 and TRBJ1-2, with 8 bases matching TRBD1. V lost 5 bases and J lost 8; bases outside the gene matches: 7. Germline V gene data show CDR1 as SGHVS and CDR2 as FNYEAQ. CDR3 length: 13 residues. CDR3 sequence reads: CASSPDRVKGYTF. The DNA of the CDR3 is TGTGCCAGCAGCCCGGACAGGGTAAAGGGCTACACCTTC.